The TCR beta chain described here comes from a study of Ad26.COV2.S vaccination and SARS-CoV-2 variants. Study observations and caveats: The analyses of TCR breadth and depth may have understated the size of total T cell responses. It was vaccine recipients, not placebo recipients, who had the higher spike-specific TCR breadth.

As for this clone: No antigen is known for it.

Losses at the gene ends were 1 base for V and 9 bases for J; bases not matched to a gene: 7. CDR1 is SGHNT, CDR2 YYREEE, per germline (reference sequence). The CDR3 runs to 14 residues. The data were produced by immunoSEQ multiplex PCR, yet TCRdb's version contains in-frame clones alone and is incomplete. The data contain 300,000 to 400,000 clones, roughly 84% of them singletons. Documented treatment: some 19 received Ad26.COV2.S at low or high dose, single or two shots; about 5 received placebo; per-sample allocation not given. The investigators took samples on day 63 after the first vaccine or placebo injection.

The gene calls are TRBV5-4 and TRBJ2-7, with 10 positions matching TRBD1. This sequence was found in a person aged 18-65 years who received the Ad26.COV2.S COVID-19 vaccine or a placebo. The sequencing here drew on peripheral blood, taken in a trial of Ad26.COV2.S vaccine versus placebo. The CDR3 bases are TGTGCCAGCAGCTTGCCGGGGACAGGGGTTAGGCAGTACTTC. It is translated as CASSLPGTGVRQYF. The full variable domain, completed using reference TRBV5-4 and TRBJ2-7, is ETGVTQSPTHLIKTRGQQVTLRCSSQSGHNTVSWYQQALGQGPQFIFQYYREEENGRGNFPPRFSGLQFPNYSSELNVNALELDDSALYLCASSLPGTGVRQYFGPGTRLTVT.